One and the same sample provided the 4 T cell receptor beta chains below, sequenced in a study of blood T cell repertoires in COVID-19. Clones were read by immunoSEQ multiplex PCR, and TCRdb kept only the in-frame ones, dropping some. The data hold 180,000 or so clones, with roughly 88% observed a single time. Sequenced material: PBMCs or T cells enriched from blood (not recorded which). Receptor source: a woman aged 55-69 years who had recovered from COVID-19.

This rearrangement joins TRBV10-3 to TRBJ2-1; perhaps TRBD2 as D (6 bases). From germline, CDR1 is ENHRY and CDR2 SYGVKD. This CDR3 contains 14 residues. Trimming pared 7 bases from V and 7 bases from J, leaving 17 bases between. The CDR3 coding sequence is TGTGCCATCACTACCGAGCGGGCGAATAATGAGCAGTTCTTC. It translates to CAITTERANNEQFF.

The V and J genes are TRBV11-2 and TRBJ1-2; 7 bases line up with TRBD1. V was clipped by 2 bases and J by 6 bases; unmatched bases: 9. CDR1 is SGHAT, CDR2 FQNNGV, per germline. This CDR3 region has 15 residues. The CDR3: CASSLTRDRANGYTF. DNA for the CDR3: TGTGCCAGCAGCTTAACAAGAGACAGGGCCAATGGCTACACCTTC.

The CDR3 sequence: CASSLNTGWGTEAFF. The CDR3 bases are TGTGCCAGCAGCTTGAATACAGGGTGGGGCACTGAAGCTTTCTTT. The chain uses TRBV11-2 and TRBJ1-1; TRBD1 might be the D (6 bases). Trimming removed 3 bases at V and 4 bases at J, with 15 bases between. This CDR3 contains 15 residues. Germline CDR1 reads SGHAT; CDR2 reads FQNNGV.

This chain uses TRBV2 with TRBJ2-5; D might be TRBD2 (6 bases). The CDR3 loop spans 14 amino acids. V lost 0 bases, J lost 5 bases, and 10 bases lay in between. Per the germline V gene, CDR1 is SNHLY and CDR2 is FYNNEI. CDR3 in amino acids: CASSEAHGGETQYF. CDR3 in DNA: TGTGCCAGCAGTGAAGCTCATGGGGGGGAGACCCAGTACTTC. The full variable domain, completed using reference TRBV2 and TRBJ2-5, is EPEVTQTPSHQVTQMGQEVILRCVPISNHLYFYWYRQILGQKVEFLVSFYNNEISEKSEIFDDQFSVERPDGSNFTLKIRSTKLEDSAMYFCASSEAHGGETQYFGPGTRLLVL.